This T cell receptor beta chain originates from a study of identical twins. Regarding the study as a whole: Clonotypes of the beta chain that were abundant in cord blood carried fewer insertions (memory repertoires showed none).

Trimming shortened V by 4 bases and J by 7 bases, and 11 bases separated the two germline ends. This CDR3 has 13 residues. The V gene's germline CDR1 is SGHDN and CDR2 FVKESK. Through template switching, a universal primer site was introduced, and the cDNA contained unique molecular identifiers. TCRdb re-analysed the 5' RACE reads in MiXCR, keeping a single row per CDR3 protein. The repertoire has approximately 500,000 distinct CDR3 sequences, 20% to 25% of them found once; the top ten carry about 3%. A remark on this clonotype: Its antigen is not identified.

The same sample was also used in a study of T cells expressing NK-cell markers.

The TCR originated in a woman younger than 35 in good health. The sample comprised CD4+ T cells sorted from blood. The chain joins TRBV14 to TRBJ1-3; weak D call: TRBD1 (5 bases). DNA for the CDR3: TGTGCCAGCAGCCGGGGGATAACGAACACCATATATTTT. Residues: CASSRGITNTIYF.